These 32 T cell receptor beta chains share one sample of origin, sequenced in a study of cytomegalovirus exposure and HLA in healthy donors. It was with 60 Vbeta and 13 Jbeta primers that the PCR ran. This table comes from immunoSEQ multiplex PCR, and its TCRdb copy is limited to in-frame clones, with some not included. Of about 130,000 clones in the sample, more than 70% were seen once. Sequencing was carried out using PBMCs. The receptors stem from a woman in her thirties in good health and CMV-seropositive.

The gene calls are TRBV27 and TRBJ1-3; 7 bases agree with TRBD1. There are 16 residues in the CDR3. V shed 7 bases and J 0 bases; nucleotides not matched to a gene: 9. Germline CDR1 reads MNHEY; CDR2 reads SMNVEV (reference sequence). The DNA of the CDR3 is TGTGCCAGCACCCTCTGGGACAGAAACTCTGGAAACACCATATATTTT. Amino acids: CASTLWDRNSGNTIYF.

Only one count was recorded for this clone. The CDR3 sequence: CASSFGQGVYQPQHF. In DNA form, the CDR3 reads TGTGCCAGCAGCTTCGGACAGGGGGTCTATCAGCCCCAGCATTTT. The chain combines TRBV28 with TRBJ1-5; 10 bases are shared with TRBD1. CDR3 length: 15 amino acids. CDR1 MDHEN and CDR2 SYDVKM come from the germline V gene. V trimming: 6 bases; J trimming: 5 bases; junction bases outside the gene matches: 7.

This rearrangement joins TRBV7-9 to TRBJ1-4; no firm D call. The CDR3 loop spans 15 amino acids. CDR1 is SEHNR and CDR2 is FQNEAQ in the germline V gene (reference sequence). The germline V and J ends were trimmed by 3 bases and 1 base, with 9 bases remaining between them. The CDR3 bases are TGTGCCAGCAGCTTGTTGGGAGGAACTAATGAAAAACTGTTTTTT. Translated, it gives CASSLLGGTNEKLFF.

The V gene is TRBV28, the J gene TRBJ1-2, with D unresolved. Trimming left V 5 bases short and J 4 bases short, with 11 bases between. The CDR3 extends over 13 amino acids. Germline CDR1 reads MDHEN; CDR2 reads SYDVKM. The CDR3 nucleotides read TGTGCCAGCAGTATGGGCCTCCTCTATGGCTACACCTTC. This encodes CASSMGLLYGYTF.

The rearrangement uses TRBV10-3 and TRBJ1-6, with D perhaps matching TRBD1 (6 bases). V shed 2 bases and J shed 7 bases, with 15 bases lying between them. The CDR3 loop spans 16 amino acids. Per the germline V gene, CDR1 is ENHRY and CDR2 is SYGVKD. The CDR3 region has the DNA TGTGCCATCAGTGAGCAGTTACAGGGTGGCAATTCACCCCTCCACTTT. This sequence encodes CAISEQLQGGNSPLHF.

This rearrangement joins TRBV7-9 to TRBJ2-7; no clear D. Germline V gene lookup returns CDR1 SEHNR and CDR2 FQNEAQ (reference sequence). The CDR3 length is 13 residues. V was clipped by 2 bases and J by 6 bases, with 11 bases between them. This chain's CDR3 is CASSLSLVGEQYF. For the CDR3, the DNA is TGTGCCAGCAGCTTAAGCCTAGTGGGCGAGCAGTACTTC.

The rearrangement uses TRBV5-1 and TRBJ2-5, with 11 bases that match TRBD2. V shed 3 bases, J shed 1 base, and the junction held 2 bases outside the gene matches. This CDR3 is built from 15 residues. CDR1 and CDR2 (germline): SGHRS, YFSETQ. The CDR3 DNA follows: TGCGCCAGCAGCTCCGGGACTAGCGGCCAAGAGACCCAGTACTTC. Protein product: CASSSGTSGQETQYF.

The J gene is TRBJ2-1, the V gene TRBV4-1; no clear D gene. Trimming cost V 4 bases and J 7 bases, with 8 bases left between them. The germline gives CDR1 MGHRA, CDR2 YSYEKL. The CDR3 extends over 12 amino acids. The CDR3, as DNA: TGCGCCAGCAGCCCGACTGGGAATGAGCAGTTCTTC. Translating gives CASSPTGNEQFF.

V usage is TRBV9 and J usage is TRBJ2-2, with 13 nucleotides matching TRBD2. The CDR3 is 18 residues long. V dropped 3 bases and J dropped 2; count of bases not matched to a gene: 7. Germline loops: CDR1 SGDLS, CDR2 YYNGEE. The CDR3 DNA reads TGTGCCAGCAGCGGCTCCCCGGGACTAGCGGGAAACACCGGGGAGCTGTTTTTT. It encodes CASSGSPGLAGNTGELFF.

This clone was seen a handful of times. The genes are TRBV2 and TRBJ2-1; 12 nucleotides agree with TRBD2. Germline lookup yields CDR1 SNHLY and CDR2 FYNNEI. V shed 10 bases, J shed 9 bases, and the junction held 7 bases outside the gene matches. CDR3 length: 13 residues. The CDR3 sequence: CATETSGRSEQFF. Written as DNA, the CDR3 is TGTGCCACTGAGACTAGCGGGAGATCTGAGCAGTTCTTC.

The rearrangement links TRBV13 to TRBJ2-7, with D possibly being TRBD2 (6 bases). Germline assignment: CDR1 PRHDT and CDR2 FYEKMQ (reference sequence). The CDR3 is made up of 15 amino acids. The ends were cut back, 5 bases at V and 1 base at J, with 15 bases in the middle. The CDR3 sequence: CASSPPGTGSYEQYF. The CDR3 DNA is TGTGCCAGCAGCCCGCCCGGGACTGGATCCTACGAGCAGTACTTC.

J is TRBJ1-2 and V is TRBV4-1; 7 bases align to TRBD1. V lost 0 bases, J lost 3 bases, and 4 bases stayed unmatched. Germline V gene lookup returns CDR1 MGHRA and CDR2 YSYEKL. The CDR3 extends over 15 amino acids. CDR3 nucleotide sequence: TGCGCCAGCAGCCAAGAGGGGACAGACTACTATGGCTACACCTTC. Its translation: CASSQEGTDYYGYTF.

The CDR3 DNA is TGTGCCAGCAGCTTAGGGGAGGGAAACACCATATATTTT. Translated: CASSLGEGNTIYF. The chain has TRBV7-9 and TRBJ1-3; no clear D. This CDR3 comprises 13 residues. V lost 1 base, J lost 4 bases, and 5 bases lay in between. Germline values: CDR1 SEHNR, CDR2 FQNEAQ (reference sequence).

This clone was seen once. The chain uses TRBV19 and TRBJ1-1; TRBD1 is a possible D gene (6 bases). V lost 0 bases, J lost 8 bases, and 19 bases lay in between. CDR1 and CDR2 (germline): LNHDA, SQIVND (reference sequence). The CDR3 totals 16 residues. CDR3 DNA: TGTGCCAGTAGTATAGATGGGGCAACAGGGAAAAACGAAGCTTTCTTT. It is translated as CASSIDGATGKNEAFF.

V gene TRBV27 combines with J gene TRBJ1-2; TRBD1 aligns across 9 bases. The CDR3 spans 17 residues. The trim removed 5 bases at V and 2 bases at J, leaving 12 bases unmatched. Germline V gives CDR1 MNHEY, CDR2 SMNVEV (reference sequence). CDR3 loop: CASSPLPGQGTNYGYTF. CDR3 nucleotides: TGTGCCAGCAGTCCTCTCCCGGGACAGGGCACCAACTATGGCTACACCTTC.

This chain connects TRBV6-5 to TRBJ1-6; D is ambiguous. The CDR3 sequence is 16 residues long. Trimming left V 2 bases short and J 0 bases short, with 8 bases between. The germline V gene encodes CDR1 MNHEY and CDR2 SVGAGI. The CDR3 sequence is CASSYKASSYNSPLHF. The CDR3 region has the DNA TGTGCCAGCAGTTACAAGGCTAGCTCCTATAATTCACCCCTCCACTTT.

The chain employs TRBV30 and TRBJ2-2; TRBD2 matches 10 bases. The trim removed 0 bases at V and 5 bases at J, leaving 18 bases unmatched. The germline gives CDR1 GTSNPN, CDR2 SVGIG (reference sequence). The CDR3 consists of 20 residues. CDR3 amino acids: CAWSVSPGASGGPLTGELFF. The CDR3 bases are TGTGCCTGGAGTGTATCCCCGGGAGCTAGCGGGGGCCCGCTTACCGGGGAGCTGTTTTTT.

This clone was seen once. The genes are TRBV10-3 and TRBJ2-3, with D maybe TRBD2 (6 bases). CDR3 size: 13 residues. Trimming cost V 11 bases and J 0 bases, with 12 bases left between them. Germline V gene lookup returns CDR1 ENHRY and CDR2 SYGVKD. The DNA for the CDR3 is TGTGCCTCCGGTGGGACTAGCACAGATACGCAGTATTTT. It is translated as CASGGTSTDTQYF.

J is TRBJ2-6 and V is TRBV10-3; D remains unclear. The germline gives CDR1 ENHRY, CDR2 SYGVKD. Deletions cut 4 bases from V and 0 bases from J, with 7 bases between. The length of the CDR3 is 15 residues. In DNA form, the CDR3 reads TGTGCCATCAGTGGGCCTTCCTCTGGGGCCAACGTCCTGACTTTC. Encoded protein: CAISGPSSGANVLTF.

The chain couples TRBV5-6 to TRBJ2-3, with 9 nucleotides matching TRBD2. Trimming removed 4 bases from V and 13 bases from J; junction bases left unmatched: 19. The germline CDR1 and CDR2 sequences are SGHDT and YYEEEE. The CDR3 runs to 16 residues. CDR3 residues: CASSLGVGAGGPREYF. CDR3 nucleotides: TGTGCCAGCAGCCTCGGGGTTGGAGCGGGGGGCCCCCGAGAGTATTTT. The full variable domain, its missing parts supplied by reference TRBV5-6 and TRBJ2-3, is DAGVTQSPTHLIKTRGQQVTLRCSPKSGHDTVSWYQQALGQGPQFIFQYYEEEERQRGNFPDRFSGHQFPNYSSELNVNALLLGDSALYLCASSLGVGAGGPREYFGPGTRLTVL.

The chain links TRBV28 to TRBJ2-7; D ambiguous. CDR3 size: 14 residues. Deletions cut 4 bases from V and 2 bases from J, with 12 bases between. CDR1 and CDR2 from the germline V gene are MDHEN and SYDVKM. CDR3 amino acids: CASSYTTYPYEQYF. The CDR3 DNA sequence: TGTGCCAGCAGTTATACCACTTACCCCTACGAGCAGTACTTC.

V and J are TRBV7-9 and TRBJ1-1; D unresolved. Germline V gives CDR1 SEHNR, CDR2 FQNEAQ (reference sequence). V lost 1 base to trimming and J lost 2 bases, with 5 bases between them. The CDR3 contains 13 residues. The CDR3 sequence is CASSLGRNTEAFF. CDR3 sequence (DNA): TGTGCCAGCAGCTTAGGGAGAAACACTGAAGCTTTCTTT. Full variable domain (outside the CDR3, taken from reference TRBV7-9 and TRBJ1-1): DTGVSQNPRHKITKRGQNVTFRCDPISEHNRLYWYRQTLGQGPEFLTYFQNEAQLEKSRLLSDRFSAERPKGSFSTLEIQRTEQGDSAMYLCASSLGRNTEAFFGQGTRLTVV.

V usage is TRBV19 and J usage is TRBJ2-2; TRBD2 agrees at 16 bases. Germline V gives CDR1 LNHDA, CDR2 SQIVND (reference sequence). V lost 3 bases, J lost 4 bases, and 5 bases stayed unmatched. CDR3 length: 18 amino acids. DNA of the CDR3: TGTGCCAGTAGTATGCCGGGACTAGCGGGAGGGAGCACCGGGGAGCTGTTTTTT. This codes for CASSMPGLAGGSTGELFF.

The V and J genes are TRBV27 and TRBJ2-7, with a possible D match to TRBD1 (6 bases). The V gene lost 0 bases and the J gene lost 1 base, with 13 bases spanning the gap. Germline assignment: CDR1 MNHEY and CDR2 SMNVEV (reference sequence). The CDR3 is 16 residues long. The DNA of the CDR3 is TGTGCCAGCAGTTTATCAGGCAGGGGAAATTCCTACGAGCAGTACTTC. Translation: CASSLSGRGNSYEQYF.

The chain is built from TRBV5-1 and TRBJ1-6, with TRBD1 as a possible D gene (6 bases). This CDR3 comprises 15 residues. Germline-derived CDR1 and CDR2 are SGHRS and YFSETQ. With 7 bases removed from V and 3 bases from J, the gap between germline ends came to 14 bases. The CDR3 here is CASAEDSVYNSPLHF. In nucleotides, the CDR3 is TGCGCCAGCGCGGAGGACAGCGTCTATAATTCACCCCTCCACTTT.

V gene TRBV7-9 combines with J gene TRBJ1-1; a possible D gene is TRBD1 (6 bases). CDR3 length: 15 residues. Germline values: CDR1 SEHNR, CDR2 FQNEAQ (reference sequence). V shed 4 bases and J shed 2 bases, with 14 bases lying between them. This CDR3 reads CASSSPHRANTEAFF. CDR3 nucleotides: TGTGCCAGCAGCTCCCCCCACAGGGCTAACACTGAAGCTTTCTTT.

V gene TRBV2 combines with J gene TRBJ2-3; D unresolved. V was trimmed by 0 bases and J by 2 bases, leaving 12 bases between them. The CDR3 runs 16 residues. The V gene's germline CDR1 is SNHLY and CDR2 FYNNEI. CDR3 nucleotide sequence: TGTGCCAGCAGTGAAGCGCCCAGGCCCAACACAGATACGCAGTATTTT. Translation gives CASSEAPRPNTDTQYF.

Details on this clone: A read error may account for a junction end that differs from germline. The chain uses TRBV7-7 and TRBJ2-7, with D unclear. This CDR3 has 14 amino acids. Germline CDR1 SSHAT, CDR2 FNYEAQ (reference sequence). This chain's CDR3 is CASSRSLSSYEQYF. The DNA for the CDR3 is TGTGCTAGCAGCCGGAGCCTAAGCTCCTACGAGCAGTACTTC. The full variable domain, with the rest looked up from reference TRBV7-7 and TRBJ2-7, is GAGVSQSPRYKVTKRGQDVTLRCDPISSHATLYWYQQALGQGPEFLTYFNYEAQPDKSGLPSDRFSAERPEGSISTLTIQRTEQRDSAMYRCASSRSLSSYEQYFGPGTRLTVT.

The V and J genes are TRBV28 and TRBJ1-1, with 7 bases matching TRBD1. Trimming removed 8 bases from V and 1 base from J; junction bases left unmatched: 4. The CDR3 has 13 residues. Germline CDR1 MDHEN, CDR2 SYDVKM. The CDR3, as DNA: TGTGCCAGCGGCAGACAGGGGAACACTGAAGCTTTCTTT. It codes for CASGRQGNTEAFF.

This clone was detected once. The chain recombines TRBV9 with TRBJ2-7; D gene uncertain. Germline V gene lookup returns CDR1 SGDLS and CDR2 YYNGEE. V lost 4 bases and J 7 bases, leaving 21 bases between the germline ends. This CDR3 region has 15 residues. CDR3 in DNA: TGTGCCAGCAGCTCCTCCTCGGCGGTCGGTGGGGAGCAGTACTTC. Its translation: CASSSSSAVGGEQYF.

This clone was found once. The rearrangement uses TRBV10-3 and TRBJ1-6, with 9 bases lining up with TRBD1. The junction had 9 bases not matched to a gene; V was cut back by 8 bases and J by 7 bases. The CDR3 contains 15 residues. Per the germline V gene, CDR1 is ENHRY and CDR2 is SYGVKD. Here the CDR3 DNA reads TGTGCCATCTCGGATGGAGGACAGGGGAATTCACCCCTCCACTTT. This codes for CAISDGGQGNSPLHF.

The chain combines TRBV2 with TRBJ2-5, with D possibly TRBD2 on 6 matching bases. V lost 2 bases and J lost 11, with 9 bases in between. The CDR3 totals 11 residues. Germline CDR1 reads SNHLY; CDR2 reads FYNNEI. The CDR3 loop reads CASSELAEQYF. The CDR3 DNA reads TGTGCCAGCAGTGAATTAGCGGAGCAGTACTTC.